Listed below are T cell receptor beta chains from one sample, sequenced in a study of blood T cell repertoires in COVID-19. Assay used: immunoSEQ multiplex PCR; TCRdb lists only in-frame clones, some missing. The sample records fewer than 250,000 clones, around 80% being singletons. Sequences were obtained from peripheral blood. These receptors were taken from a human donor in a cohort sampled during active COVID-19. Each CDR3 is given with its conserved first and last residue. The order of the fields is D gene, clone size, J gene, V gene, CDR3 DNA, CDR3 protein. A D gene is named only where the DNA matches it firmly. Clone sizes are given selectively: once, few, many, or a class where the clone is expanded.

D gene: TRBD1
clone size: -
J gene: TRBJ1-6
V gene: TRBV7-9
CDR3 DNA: TGTGCCAGCAGCTTAGTCAACAGGGGAGATTCACCCCTCCACTTT
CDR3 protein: CASSLVNRGDSPLHF

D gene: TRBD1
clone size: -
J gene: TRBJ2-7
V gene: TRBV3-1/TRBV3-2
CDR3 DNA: TGTGCCAGCAGCCAAGGGGTCGACAGGGACTACGAGCAGTACTTC
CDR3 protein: CASSQGVDRDYEQYF

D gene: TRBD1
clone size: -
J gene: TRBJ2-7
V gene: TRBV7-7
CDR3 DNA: TGTGCTAGCAGCAGGGACAGGGGCAACGAGCAGTACTTC
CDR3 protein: CASSRDRGNEQYF

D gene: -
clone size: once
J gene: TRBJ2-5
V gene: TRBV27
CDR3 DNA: TGTGCCAGCAGCGTCCGCCGGGACAACAGAAAAGAGACCCAGTACTTC
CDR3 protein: CASSVRRDNRKETQYF

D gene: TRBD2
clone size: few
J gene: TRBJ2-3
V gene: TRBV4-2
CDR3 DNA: TGTGCCAGCAGCCAAGGACTAGCGGGAGACGATACGCAGTATTTT
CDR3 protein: CASSQGLAGDDTQYF

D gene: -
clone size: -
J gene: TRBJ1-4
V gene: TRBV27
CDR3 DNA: TGTGCCAGCAGTTTGAGGGCAGGGGAGAGAAAACTGTTTTTT
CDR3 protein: CASSLRAGERKLFF

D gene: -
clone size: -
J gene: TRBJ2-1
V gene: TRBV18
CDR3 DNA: TGTGCCAGCTCACCACAGGCGGGAAGCTCCTACAATGAGCAGTTCTTC
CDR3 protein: CASSPQAGSSYNEQFF

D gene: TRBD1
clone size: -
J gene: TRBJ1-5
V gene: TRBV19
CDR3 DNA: TGTGCCAGTAGTTCAGGGACAGGGTTACGTCGGATCAATCAGCCCCAGCATTTT
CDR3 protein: CASSSGTGLRRINQPQHF

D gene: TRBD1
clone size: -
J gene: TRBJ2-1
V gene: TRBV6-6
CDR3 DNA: TGTGCCAGCAGTCTTCCGGGACAGGAAACTTGGGGTGAGCAGTTCTTC
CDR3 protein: CASSLPGQETWGEQFF

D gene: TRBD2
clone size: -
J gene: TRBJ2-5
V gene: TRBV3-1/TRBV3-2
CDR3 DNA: TGTGCCAGCAGCCAATTCACTAGCGAAGAGACCCAGTACTTC
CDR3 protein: CASSQFTSEETQYF

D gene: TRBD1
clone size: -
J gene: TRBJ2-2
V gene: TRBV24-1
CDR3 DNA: TGTGCCACCAGTGACGTGGACAGGGTAGCCGGGGAGCTGTTTTTT
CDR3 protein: CATSDVDRVAGELFF

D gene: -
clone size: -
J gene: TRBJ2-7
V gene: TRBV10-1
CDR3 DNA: TGCGCCAGCAGTGAGAGAGGCCGCTACGAGCAGTACTTC
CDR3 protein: CASSERGRYEQYF

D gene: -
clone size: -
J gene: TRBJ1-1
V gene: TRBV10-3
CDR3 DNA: TGTGCCATCCAGGCAATGAACACTGAAGCTTTCTTT
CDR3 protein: CAIQAMNTEAFF

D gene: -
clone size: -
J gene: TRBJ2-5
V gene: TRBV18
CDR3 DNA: TGTGCCAGCTCACCACCGACAGTTCTAGAGACCCAGTACTTC
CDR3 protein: CASSPPTVLETQYF

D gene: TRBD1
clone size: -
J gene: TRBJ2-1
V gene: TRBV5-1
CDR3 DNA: TGCGCCAGCAGCTTGGGACAGGGGCGCAATGAGCAGTTCTTC
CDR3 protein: CASSLGQGRNEQFF

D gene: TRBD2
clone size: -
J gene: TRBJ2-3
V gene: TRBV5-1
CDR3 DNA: TGCGCCAGCAGCCCGGGACTAGCGGTGGCCACAGATACGCAGTATTTT
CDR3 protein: CASSPGLAVATDTQYF

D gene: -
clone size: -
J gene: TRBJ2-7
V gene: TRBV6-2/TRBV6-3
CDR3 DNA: TGTGCCAGCAGTTATAGAGCCGGGGAAAACGAGCAGTACTTC
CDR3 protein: CASSYRAGENEQYF

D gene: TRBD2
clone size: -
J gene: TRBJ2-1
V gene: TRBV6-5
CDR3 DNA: TGTGCCAGCAGTTCACTAGCGGGGGTAAAAGGAAATGAGCAGTTCTTC
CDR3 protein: CASSSLAGVKGNEQFF

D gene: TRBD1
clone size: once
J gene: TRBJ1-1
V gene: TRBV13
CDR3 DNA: TGTGCCAGCAGCCAGGACAGGGGAAACACTGAAGCTTTCTTT
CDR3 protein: CASSQDRGNTEAFF

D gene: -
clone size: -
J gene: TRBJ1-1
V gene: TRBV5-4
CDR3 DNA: TGTGCCAGCAGCTTGAGGGGTCAGAACACTGAAGCTTTCTTT
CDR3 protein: CASSLRGQNTEAFF

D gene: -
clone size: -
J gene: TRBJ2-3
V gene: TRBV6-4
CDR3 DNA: TGTGCCAGCAGTGAGGCAGACAAGAGCACAGATACGCAGTATTTT
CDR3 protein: CASSEADKSTDTQYF

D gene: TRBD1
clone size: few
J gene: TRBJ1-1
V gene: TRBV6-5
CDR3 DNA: TGTGCCAGCAGTTACTCGAAGGGACAGGGGAAGTTTGGTTTCTTT
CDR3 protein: CASSYSKGQGKFGFF

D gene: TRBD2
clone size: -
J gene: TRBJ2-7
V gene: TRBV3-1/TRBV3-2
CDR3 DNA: TGTGCCAGCAGCCAAGAAGGAGCGGGAGGCGGCGAGCAGTACTTC
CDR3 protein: CASSQEGAGGGEQYF

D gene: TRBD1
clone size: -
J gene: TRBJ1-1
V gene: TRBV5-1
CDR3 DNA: TGCGCCAGCAGCTTGAGGCAGGGGGGTATGAACACTGAAGCTTTCTTT
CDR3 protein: CASSLRQGGMNTEAFF

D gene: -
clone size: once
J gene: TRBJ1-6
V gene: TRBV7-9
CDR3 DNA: TGTGCCAGCAGCCAAGGACAGTATAATTCACCCCTCCACTTT
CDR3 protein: CASSQGQYNSPLHF

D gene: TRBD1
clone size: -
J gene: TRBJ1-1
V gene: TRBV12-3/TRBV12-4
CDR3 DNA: TGTGCCAGCAGTAGACAGGGCGAAACTGAAGCTTTCTTT
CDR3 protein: CASSRQGETEAFF

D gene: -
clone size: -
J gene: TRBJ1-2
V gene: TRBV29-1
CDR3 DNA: TGCAGCGTGGGGGACACGGACTATGGCTACACCTTC
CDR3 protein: CSVGDTDYGYTF

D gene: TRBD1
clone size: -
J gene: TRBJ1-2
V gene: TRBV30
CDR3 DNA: TGTGCCTGGGGACCCGAGACAGGGTCGGGTGGCTACACCTTC
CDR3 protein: CAWGPETGSGGYTF

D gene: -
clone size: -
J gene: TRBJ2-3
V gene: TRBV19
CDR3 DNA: TGTGCCAGTACCCACACTAGTTTAATGACAGATACGCAGTATTTT
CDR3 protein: CASTHTSLMTDTQYF

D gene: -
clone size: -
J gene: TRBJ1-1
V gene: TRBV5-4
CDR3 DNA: TGTGCCAGCAGCCACAGCAACTTAAACACTGAAGCTTTCTTT
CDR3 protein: CASSHSNLNTEAFF

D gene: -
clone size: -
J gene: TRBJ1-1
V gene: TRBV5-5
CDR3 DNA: TGTGCCAGCAGCCCTCTAGGTCCCGGCGTGAACACTGAAGCTTTCTTT
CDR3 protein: CASSPLGPGVNTEAFF

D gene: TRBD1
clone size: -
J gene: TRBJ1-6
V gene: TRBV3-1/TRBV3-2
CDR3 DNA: TGTGCCAGCAGCCAAGAGGACAGGGAGGGCTCACCCCTCCACTTT
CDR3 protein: CASSQEDREGSPLHF

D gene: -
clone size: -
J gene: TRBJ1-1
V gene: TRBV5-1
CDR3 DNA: TGCGCCAGCAGCTTGGGACCGAGACAAATGAACACTGAAGCTTTCTTT
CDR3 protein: CASSLGPRQMNTEAFF

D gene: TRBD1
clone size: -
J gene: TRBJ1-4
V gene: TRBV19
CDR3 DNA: TGTGCCAGTAGTATACAGGGGGCGGGTGAAAAACTGTTTTTT
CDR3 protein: CASSIQGAGEKLFF

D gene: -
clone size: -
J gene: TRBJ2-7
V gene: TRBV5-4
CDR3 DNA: TGTGCCAGCAGCTTGGACTATGCCTACGAGCAGTACTTC
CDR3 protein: CASSLDYAYEQYF

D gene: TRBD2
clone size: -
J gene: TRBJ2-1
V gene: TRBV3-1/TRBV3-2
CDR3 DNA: TGTGCCAGCAGCCAAGATAAGAGAGCGGGGACCCACAATGAGCAGTTCTTC
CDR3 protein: CASSQDKRAGTHNEQFF

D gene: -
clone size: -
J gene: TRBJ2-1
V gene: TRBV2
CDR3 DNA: TGTGCCAGCAGGCGGGACTTCGGGGAGCAGTTCTTC
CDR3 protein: CASRRDFGEQFF

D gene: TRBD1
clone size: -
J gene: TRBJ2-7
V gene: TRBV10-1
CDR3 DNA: TGCGCCAGCAGTGATGGGGGGCAGGGGGCATACGAGCAGTACTTC
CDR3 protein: CASSDGGQGAYEQYF

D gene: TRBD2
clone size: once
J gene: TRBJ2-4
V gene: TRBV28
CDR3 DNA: TGTGCCAGCAGTGCCATGACTAGCCCCTTAGCCAAAAACATTCAGTACTTC
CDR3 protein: CASSAMTSPLAKNIQYF

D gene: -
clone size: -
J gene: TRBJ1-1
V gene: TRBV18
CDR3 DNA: TGTGCCAGCTCACCAGGACAGAACACTGAAGCTTTCTTT
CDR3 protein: CASSPGQNTEAFF

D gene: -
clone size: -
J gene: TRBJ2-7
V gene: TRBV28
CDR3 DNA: TGTGCCAGCAGATTGTCAGGGAATCCCTACGAGCAGTACTTC
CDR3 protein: CASRLSGNPYEQYF

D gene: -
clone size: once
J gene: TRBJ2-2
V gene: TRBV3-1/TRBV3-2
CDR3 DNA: TGTGCCAGCAGCCAAGTAGGACAGAACACCGGGGAGCTGTTTTTT
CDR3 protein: CASSQVGQNTGELFF

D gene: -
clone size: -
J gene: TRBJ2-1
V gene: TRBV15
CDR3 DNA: TGTGCCACCAGCAGAGAGGCCAAGAGCGGGGAGCAGTTCTTC
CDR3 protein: CATSREAKSGEQFF

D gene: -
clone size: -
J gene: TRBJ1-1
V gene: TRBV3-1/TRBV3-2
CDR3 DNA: TGTGCCAGCAGCCAAGACTGGCATGAAGCTTTCTTT
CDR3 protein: CASSQDWHEAFF

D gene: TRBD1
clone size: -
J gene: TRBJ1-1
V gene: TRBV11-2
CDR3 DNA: TGTGCCAGCAGCTCGACAGGGTCTGAAGCTTTCTTT
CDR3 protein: CASSSTGSEAFF

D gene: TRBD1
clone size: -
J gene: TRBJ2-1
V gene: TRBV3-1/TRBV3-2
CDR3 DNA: TGTGCCAGCAGCCAAGTAGCCGGGACAGGGGGAAATGAGCAGTTCTTC
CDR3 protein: CASSQVAGTGGNEQFF

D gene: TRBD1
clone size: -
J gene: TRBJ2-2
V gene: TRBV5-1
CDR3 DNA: TGCGCCAGCAGCCGGATAGACAGGGGGCTTATTGGCACCGGGGAGCTGTTTTTT
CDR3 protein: CASSRIDRGLIGTGELFF

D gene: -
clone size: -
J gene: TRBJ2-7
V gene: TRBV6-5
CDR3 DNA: TGTGCCAGCTCTCGGGACTCCTACGAGCAGTACTTC
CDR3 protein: CASSRDSYEQYF

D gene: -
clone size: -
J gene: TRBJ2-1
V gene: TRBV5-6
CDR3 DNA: TGTGCCAGCAGCTTTAGAACTAACTACAATGAGCAGTTCTTC
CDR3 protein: CASSFRTNYNEQFF

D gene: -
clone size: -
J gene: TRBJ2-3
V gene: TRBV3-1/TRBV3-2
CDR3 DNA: TGTGCCAGCAGCCCCTCCAATAGCGTAGATTCGAAAGATACGCAGTATTTT
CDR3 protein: CASSPSNSVDSKDTQYF

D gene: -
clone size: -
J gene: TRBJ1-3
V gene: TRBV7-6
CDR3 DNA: TGTGCCAGCAGCCCCCAAAGAAGGGACTATTTCTCTGGAAACACCATATATTTT
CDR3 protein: CASSPQRRDYFSGNTIYF

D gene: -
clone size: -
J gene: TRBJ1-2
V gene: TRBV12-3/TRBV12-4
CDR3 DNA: TGTGCCAGCAGTCCCATTACGAGATCTGGCTACACCTTC
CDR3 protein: CASSPITRSGYTF

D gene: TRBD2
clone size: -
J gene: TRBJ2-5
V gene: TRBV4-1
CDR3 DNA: TGCGCCAGCAGCCAAAGGGGGACTAGCGGGGGAAGGACCCAGTACTTC
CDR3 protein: CASSQRGTSGGRTQYF

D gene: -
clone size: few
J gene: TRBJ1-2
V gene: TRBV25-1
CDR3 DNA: TGTGCCAGCAGTGAAGGGGTACAGGTTGGAGGCTACACCTTC
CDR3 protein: CASSEGVQVGGYTF